A selection of T cell receptor beta chains follows, all from one sample in a study of long-term antiretroviral therapy in people with HIV. The protocol was immunoSEQ multiplex PCR, while the TCRdb copy is restricted to in-frame clones and leaves out a portion. The data show about 20,000 clones, 75% to 95% seen once. The specimen comprised unsorted PBMCs, sampled 4.4 years before starting antiretroviral therapy. The origin of the receptors is a woman younger than 45 with HIV. The CDR3 runs from the conserved cysteine through the conserved F or W. D genes are given only for firm matches. Clone size, where shown, is once, few, many, or a class for clones that have expanded.

CDR3aa: CASSLTRDSAQGYTF; CDR3nt: TGTGCCAGCAGCCTAACCCGGGACAGCGCCCAGGGCTACACCTTC; j_gene: TRBJ1-2; d_gene: TRBD1; abundance: .; v_gene: TRBV6-4
CDR3aa: CASSSGTGVGLTGELFF; CDR3nt: TGCGCCAGCAGCTCCGGGACAGGGGTTGGACTAACCGGGGAGCTGTTTTTT; j_gene: TRBJ2-2; d_gene: TRBD1; abundance: .; v_gene: TRBV10-2
CDR3aa: CAISERGRGTNTIYF; CDR3nt: TGTGCCATCAGTGAGCGGGGACGGGGGACTAACACCATATATTTT; j_gene: TRBJ1-3; d_gene: .; abundance: .; v_gene: TRBV10-3
CDR3aa: CAISVTGSGQPQHF; CDR3nt: TGTGCCATCAGCGTGACAGGTTCTGGTCAGCCCCAGCATTTT; j_gene: TRBJ1-5; d_gene: .; abundance: once; v_gene: TRBV10-3
CDR3aa: CASSVTGTPRDTQYF; CDR3nt: TGTGCCAGCAGCGTGACCGGGACTCCTAGGGATACGCAGTATTTT; j_gene: TRBJ2-3; d_gene: .; abundance: .; v_gene: TRBV9
CDR3aa: CASTRERNQPQHF; CDR3nt: TGTGCCAGCACCCGGGAACGCAATCAGCCCCAGCATTTT; j_gene: TRBJ1-5; d_gene: .; abundance: once; v_gene: TRBV2
CDR3aa: CATGTGSSYGYTF; CDR3nt: TGTGCGACCGGGACAGGGAGTAGTTATGGCTACACCTTC; j_gene: TRBJ1-2; d_gene: TRBD1; abundance: .; v_gene: TRBV5-4
CDR3aa: CASSEPGTGDEQYF; CDR3nt: TGTGCCAGCAGTGAACCCGGGACAGGGGACGAGCAGTACTTC; j_gene: TRBJ2-7; d_gene: TRBD1; abundance: .; v_gene: TRBV6-1
CDR3aa: CASSDLLGYEQYF; CDR3nt: TGTGCCAGCAGCGACCTACTAGGCTACGAGCAGTACTTC; j_gene: TRBJ2-7; d_gene: .; abundance: .; v_gene: TRBV9
CDR3aa: CASSYISGNSPLHF; CDR3nt: TGTGCCAGCAGTTACATCTCAGGGAATTCACCCCTCCACTTT; j_gene: TRBJ1-6; d_gene: .; abundance: .; v_gene: TRBV6-6
CDR3aa: CASSLRGLEKLFF; CDR3nt: TGCGCCAGCAGCCTCCGGGGCTTGGAAAAACTGTTTTTT; j_gene: TRBJ1-4; d_gene: .; abundance: .; v_gene: TRBV5-1
CDR3aa: CASSQFRDRNTEAFF; CDR3nt: TGCGCCAGCAGTCAATTTCGGGACAGGAACACTGAAGCTTTCTTT; j_gene: TRBJ1-1; d_gene: TRBD1; abundance: .; v_gene: TRBV23-1
CDR3aa: CASSLGGYQPQHF; CDR3nt: TGCGCCAGCAGCTTGGGGGGGTATCAGCCCCAGCATTTT; j_gene: TRBJ1-5; d_gene: .; abundance: .; v_gene: TRBV5-1
CDR3aa: CASSQGYTEAFF; CDR3nt: TGCGCCAGCAGCCAAGGCTACACTGAAGCTTTCTTT; j_gene: TRBJ1-1; d_gene: .; abundance: .; v_gene: TRBV4-3
CDR3aa: CASSDGTNTGELFF; CDR3nt: TGCGCCAGCAGTGACGGGACGAACACCGGGGAGCTGTTTTTT; j_gene: TRBJ2-2; d_gene: .; abundance: .; v_gene: TRBV10-1
CDR3aa: CASSLDDRFETEAFF; CDR3nt: TGTGCCAGCAGCCTAGATGACAGGTTTGAGACTGAAGCTTTCTTT; j_gene: TRBJ1-1; d_gene: .; abundance: .; v_gene: TRBV7-8
CDR3aa: CASRSPQKGQGPNYGYTF; CDR3nt: TGTGCAAGTCGCTCACCACAAAAAGGGCAGGGTCCTAACTATGGCTACACCTTC; j_gene: TRBJ1-2; d_gene: .; abundance: .; v_gene: TRBV12-2
CDR3aa: CASSQVTTGDYEQYF; CDR3nt: TGCGCCAGCAGCCAAGTCACGACAGGGGACTACGAGCAGTACTTC; j_gene: TRBJ2-7; d_gene: TRBD1; abundance: once; v_gene: TRBV4-1
CDR3aa: CASSEVFGTGGRGYTF; CDR3nt: TGTGCCAGCAGTGAAGTATTCGGGACAGGGGGCCGTGGCTACACCTTC; j_gene: TRBJ1-2; d_gene: TRBD1; abundance: .; v_gene: TRBV6-1
CDR3aa: CASSFLDTQETQYF; CDR3nt: TGTGCCAGCAGCTTTTTGGATACCCAAGAGACCCAGTACTTC; j_gene: TRBJ2-5; d_gene: .; abundance: .; v_gene: TRBV5-5
CDR3aa: CASSVVGRGTGELFF; CDR3nt: TGTGCCAGCAGCGTAGTGGGCAGGGGGACCGGGGAGCTGTTTTTT; j_gene: TRBJ2-2; d_gene: TRBD1; abundance: .; v_gene: TRBV9
CDR3aa: CSVRDRGHYGYTF; CDR3nt: TGCAGCGTTAGGGACAGGGGGCATTATGGCTACACCTTC; j_gene: TRBJ1-2; d_gene: TRBD1; abundance: .; v_gene: TRBV29-1
CDR3aa: CASSLAEDSPLHF; CDR3nt: TGCGCCAGCAGCTTGGCCGAGGATTCACCCCTCCACTTT; j_gene: TRBJ1-6; d_gene: .; abundance: .; v_gene: TRBV5-1
CDR3aa: CASSSPGWTTNAFF; CDR3nt: TGTGCCAGCAGCTCCCCTGGTTGGACAACTAACGCTTTCTTT; j_gene: TRBJ1-1; d_gene: .; abundance: .; v_gene: TRBV11-2
CDR3aa: CASSNQGGNSPLHF; CDR3nt: TGTGCCAGTAGTAATCAGGGGGGTAATTCACCCCTCCACTTT; j_gene: TRBJ1-6; d_gene: TRBD1; abundance: .; v_gene: TRBV19
CDR3aa: CASTFSTDIYGYTF; CDR3nt: TGTGCCAGCACATTTTCGACAGACATATATGGCTACACCTTC; j_gene: TRBJ1-2; d_gene: .; abundance: .; v_gene: TRBV19
CDR3aa: CASSQASTGGYEQYF; CDR3nt: TGCGCCAGCAGCCAGGCCTCGACAGGGGGCTACGAGCAGTACTTC; j_gene: TRBJ2-7; d_gene: TRBD1; abundance: .; v_gene: TRBV4-3
CDR3aa: CASSPMAGGRGETQYF; CDR3nt: TGTGCCAGCAGTCCGATGGCGGGGGGCCGGGGGGAGACCCAGTACTTC; j_gene: TRBJ2-5; d_gene: TRBD2; abundance: .; v_gene: TRBV6-6
CDR3aa: CASSPGVAGQTWGETQYF; CDR3nt: TGCGCCAGCAGCCCCGGGGTAGCGGGGCAGACTTGGGGGGAGACCCAGTACTTC; j_gene: TRBJ2-5; d_gene: TRBD2; abundance: .; v_gene: TRBV4-1
CDR3aa: CATANGGYEQYF; CDR3nt: TGTGCCACCGCGAACGGGGGGTACGAGCAGTACTTC; j_gene: TRBJ2-7; d_gene: TRBD2; abundance: .; v_gene: TRBV10-3
CDR3aa: CASSAGGTSGNTIYF; CDR3nt: TGTGCCAGCAGCGCGGGGGGTACCTCTGGAAACACCATATATTTT; j_gene: TRBJ1-3; d_gene: .; abundance: .; v_gene: TRBV9
CDR3aa: CASSLGTGTYEQYF; CDR3nt: TGTGCCAGCAGCTTAGGCACAGGGACCTACGAGCAGTACTTC; j_gene: TRBJ2-7; d_gene: .; abundance: .; v_gene: TRBV7-2
CDR3aa: CASGTGGTVPRYTF; CDR3nt: TGTGCTAGTGGGACCGGTGGGACAGTCCCGAGGTACACCTTC; j_gene: TRBJ1-2; d_gene: TRBD1; abundance: .; v_gene: TRBV12-5
CDR3aa: CASSIDGTGISGANVLTF; CDR3nt: TGTGCCAGTAGTATAGATGGGACAGGGATCTCTGGGGCCAACGTCCTGACTTTC; j_gene: TRBJ2-6; d_gene: TRBD1; abundance: .; v_gene: TRBV19
CDR3aa: CASRSDRDNTF; CDR3nt: TGCGCCAGCAGATCCGACAGGGACAACACCTTC; j_gene: TRBJ1-2; d_gene: TRBD1; abundance: .; v_gene: TRBV5-1
CDR3aa: CASSYSGEFNQPQHF; CDR3nt: TGTGCCAGCAGTTATAGTGGGGAATTCAATCAGCCCCAGCATTTT; j_gene: TRBJ1-5; d_gene: .; abundance: .; v_gene: TRBV7-2
CDR3aa: CASSVPPYEQYF; CDR3nt: TGTGCCAGCAGCGTACCTCCCTACGAGCAGTACTTC; j_gene: TRBJ2-7; d_gene: .; abundance: few; v_gene: TRBV11-1
CDR3aa: CASSLRDQETQYF; CDR3nt: TGTGCCAGCAGCTTGAGGGACCAAGAGACCCAGTACTTC; j_gene: TRBJ2-5; d_gene: .; abundance: .; v_gene: TRBV5-4
CDR3aa: CASSEEGSLNEKLFF; CDR3nt: TGTGCCAGCAGTGAAGAGGGCAGCTTAAATGAAAAACTGTTTTTT; j_gene: TRBJ1-4; d_gene: .; abundance: .; v_gene: TRBV2
CDR3aa: CASSTRRPTSPNEQYF; CDR3nt: TGTGCCAGCAGCACGCGTCGGCCGACTAGTCCCAACGAGCAGTACTTC; j_gene: TRBJ2-7; d_gene: .; abundance: .; v_gene: TRBV7-3